The present entry profiles one T cell receptor beta chain with its context. As yet, its antigen is unknown. This sample was taken from a study of cytomegalovirus exposure and HLA in healthy donors. Study-wide results and caveats: Cytomegalovirus-associated status was assigned to about 150 TCR beta chains. In an earlier analysis, about 90% or about 30%: the productive usage of most TCR beta V segments. A missense DCLRE1C variant was associated with V- and J-gene trimming of TCR beta chains in a later analysis, and an independent cohort replicated the association.

The donors, nominally healthy at sampling, likely had unrecorded immune exposures. The study ran its PCR with 60 Vbeta and 13 Jbeta primers. TCRdb keeps only in-frame clones here, not all; method: immunoSEQ multiplex PCR. This table has under 90,000 clones, roughly 80% appearing once. The CDR3 runs 14 residues. The germline CDR1 and CDR2 sequences are MNHNS and SASEGT. V trimming: 3 bases; J trimming: 8 bases; junction bases outside the gene matches: 4. This clonotype originated in a man between 40 and 49 years old in good health and CMV-seronegative. The sequenced sample was PBMCs. V gene TRBV6-1 combines with J gene TRBJ2-1; 10 bases are a match to TRBD2. The CDR3 DNA follows: TGTGCCAGCAGTGAGTTAGCGGGGGGCTATGAGCAGTTCTTC. Residues: CASSELAGGYEQFF.